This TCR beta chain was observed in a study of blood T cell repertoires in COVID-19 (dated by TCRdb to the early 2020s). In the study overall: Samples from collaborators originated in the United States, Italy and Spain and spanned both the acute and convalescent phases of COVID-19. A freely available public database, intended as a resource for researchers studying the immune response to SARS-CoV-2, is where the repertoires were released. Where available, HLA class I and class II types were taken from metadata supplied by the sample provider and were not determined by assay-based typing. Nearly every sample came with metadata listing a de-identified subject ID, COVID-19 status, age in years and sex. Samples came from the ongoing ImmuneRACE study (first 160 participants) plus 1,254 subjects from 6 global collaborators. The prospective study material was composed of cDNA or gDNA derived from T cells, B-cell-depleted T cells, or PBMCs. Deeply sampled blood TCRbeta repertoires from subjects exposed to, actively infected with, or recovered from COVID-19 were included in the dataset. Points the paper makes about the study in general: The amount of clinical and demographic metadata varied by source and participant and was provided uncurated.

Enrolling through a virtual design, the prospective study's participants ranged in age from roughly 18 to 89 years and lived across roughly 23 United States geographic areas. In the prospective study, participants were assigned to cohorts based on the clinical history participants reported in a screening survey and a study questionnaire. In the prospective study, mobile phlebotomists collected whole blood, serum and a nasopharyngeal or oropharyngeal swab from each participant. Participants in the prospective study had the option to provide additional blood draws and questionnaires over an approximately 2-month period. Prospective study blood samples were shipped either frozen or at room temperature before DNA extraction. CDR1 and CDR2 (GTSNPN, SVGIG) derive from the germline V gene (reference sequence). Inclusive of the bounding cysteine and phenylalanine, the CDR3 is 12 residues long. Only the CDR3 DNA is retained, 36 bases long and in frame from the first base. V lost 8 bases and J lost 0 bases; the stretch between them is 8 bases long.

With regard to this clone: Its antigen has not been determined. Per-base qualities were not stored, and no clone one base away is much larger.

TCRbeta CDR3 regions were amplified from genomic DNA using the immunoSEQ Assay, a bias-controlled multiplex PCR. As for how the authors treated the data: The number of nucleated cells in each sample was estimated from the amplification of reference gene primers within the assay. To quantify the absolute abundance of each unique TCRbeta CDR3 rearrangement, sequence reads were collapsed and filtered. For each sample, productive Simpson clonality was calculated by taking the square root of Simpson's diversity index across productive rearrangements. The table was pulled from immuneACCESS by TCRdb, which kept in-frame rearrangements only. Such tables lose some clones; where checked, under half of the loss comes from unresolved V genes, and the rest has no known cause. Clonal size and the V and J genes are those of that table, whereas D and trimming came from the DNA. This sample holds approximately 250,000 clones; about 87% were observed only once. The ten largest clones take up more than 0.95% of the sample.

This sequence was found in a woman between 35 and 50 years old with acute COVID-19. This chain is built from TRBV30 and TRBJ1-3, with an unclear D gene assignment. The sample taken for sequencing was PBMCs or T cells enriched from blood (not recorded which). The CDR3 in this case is CAIADSGNTIYF. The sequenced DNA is TGTGCCATAGCAGACTCTGGAAACACCATATATTTT.